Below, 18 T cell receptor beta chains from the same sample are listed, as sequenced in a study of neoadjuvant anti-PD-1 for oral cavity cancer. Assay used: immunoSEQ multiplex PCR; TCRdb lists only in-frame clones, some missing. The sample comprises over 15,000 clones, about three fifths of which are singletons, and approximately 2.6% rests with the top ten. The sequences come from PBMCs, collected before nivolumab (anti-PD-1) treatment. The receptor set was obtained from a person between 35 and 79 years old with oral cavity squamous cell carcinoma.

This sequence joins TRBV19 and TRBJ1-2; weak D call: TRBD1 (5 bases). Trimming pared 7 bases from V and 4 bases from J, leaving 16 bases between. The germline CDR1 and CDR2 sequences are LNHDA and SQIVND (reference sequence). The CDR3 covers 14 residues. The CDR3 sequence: CASTEQVLSYGYTF. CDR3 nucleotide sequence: TGTGCCAGTACCGAACAGGTGTTAAGCTATGGCTACACCTTC.

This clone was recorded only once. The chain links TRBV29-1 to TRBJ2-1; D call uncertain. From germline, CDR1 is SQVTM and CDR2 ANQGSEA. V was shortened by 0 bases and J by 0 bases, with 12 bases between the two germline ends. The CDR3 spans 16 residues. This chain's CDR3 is CSVEEGTPSSYNEQFF. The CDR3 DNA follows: TGCAGCGTTGAAGAAGGAACGCCGAGCTCCTACAATGAGCAGTTCTTC.

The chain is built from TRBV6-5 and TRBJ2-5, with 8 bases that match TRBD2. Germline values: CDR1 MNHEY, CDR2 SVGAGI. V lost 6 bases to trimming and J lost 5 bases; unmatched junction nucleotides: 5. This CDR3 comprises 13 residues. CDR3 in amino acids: CASRLPGGETQYF. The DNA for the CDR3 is TGTGCCAGCAGACTACCGGGGGGGGAGACCCAGTACTTC.

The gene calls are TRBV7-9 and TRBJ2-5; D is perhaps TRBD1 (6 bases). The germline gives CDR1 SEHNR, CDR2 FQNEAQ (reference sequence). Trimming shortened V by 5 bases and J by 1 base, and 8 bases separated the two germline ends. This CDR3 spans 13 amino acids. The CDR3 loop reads CASSPQGQETQYF. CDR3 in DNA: TGTGCCAGCAGCCCACAGGGCCAAGAGACCCAGTACTTC.

This chain's CDR3 is CASSQLTSGPKETQYF. The CDR3 bases are TGCGCCAGCAGCCAATTGACTAGCGGGCCGAAGGAGACCCAGTACTTC. The chain has TRBV5-1 and TRBJ2-5; TRBD2 matches 10 bases. CDR1 is SGHRS, CDR2 YFSETQ, per germline. The CDR3 is 16 amino acids. V lost 4 bases and J lost 5; bases outside the gene matches: 11.

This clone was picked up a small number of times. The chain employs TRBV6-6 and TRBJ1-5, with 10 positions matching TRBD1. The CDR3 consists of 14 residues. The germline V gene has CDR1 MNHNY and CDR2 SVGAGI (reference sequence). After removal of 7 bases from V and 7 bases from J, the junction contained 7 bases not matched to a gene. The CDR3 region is CASTPGTGEQPQHF. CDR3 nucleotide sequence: TGTGCCAGCACCCCCGGGACAGGGGAACAGCCCCAGCATTTT.

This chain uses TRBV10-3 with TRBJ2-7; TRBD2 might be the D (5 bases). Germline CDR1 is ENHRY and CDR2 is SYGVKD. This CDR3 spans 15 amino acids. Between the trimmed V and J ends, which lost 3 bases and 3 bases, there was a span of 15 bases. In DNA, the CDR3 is TGTGCCATCAGTGATGCAGGAGGTACGTTCTACGAGCAGTACTTC. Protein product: CAISDAGGTFYEQYF.

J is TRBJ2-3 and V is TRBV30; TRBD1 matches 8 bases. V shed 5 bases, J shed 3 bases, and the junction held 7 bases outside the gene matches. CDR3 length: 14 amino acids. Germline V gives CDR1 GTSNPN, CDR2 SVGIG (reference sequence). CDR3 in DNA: TGTGCCTGGGGACAGGGCATCGGGACAGATACGCAGTATTTT. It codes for CAWGQGIGTDTQYF.

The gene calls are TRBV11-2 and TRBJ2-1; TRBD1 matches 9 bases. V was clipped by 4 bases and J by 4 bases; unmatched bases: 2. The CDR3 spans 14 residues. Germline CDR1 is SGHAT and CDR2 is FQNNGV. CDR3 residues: CASSYGQGYNEQFF. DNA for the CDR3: TGTGCCAGCAGCTACGGACAGGGGTACAATGAGCAGTTCTTC.

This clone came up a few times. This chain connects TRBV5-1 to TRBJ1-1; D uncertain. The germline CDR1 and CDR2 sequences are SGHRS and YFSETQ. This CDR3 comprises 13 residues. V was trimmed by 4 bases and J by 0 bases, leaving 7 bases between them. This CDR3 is CASSASMNTEAFF. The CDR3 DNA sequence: TGCGCCAGCAGCGCATCCATGAACACTGAAGCTTTCTTT.

Here the CDR3 reads CASSSGTSGSKSYEQYF. The CDR3 DNA follows: TGCGCCAGCAGCTCTGGGACTAGCGGGAGCAAGTCCTACGAGCAGTACTTC. The chain joins TRBV5-1 to TRBJ2-7; 14 bases match TRBD2. Looked up from germline, CDR1 is SGHRS and CDR2 is YFSETQ. The CDR3 totals 17 residues. The junction had 6 bases not matched to a gene; V was cut back by 3 bases and J by 1 base.

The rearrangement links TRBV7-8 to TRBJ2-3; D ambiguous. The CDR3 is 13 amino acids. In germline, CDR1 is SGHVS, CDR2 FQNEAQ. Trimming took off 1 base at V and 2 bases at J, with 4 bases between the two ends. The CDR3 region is CASSLGFTDTQYF. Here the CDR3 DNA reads TGTGCCAGCAGCTTAGGGTTCACAGATACGCAGTATTTT.

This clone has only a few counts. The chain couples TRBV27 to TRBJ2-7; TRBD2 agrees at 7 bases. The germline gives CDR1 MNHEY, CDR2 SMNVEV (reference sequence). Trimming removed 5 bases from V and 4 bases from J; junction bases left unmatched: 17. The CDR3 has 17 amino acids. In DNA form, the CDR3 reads TGTGCCAGCAGTACCACCCGCAGCGGGATGGGAAGGTACGAGCAGTACTTC. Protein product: CASSTTRSGMGRYEQYF.

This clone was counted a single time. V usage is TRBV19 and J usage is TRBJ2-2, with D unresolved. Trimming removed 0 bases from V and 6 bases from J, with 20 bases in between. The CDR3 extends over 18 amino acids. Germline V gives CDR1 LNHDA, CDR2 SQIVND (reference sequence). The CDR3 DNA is TGTGCCAGTAGTATAGATAGATCGAGCAATGGCCCCTCCGGGGAGCTGTTTTTT. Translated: CASSIDRSSNGPSGELFF.

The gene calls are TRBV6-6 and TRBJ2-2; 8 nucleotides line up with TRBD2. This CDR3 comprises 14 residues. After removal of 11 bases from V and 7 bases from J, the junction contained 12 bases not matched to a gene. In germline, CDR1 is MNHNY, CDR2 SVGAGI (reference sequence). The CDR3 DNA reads TGTGCCGGTTCGACCCCCGGGAGGGGCGGGGAGCTGTTTTTT. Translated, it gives CAGSTPGRGGELFF.

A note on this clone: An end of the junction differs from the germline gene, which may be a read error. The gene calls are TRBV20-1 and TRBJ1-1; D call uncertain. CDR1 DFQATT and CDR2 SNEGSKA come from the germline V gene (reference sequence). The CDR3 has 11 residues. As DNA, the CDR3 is TGCAGTGCTAGAGACTCCCCGGTAAATAACTTT. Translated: CSARDSPVNNF.

The CDR3 reads CASSYPSQDQETQYF. The CDR3 bases are TGTGCCAGCAGCTACCCCTCCCAGGACCAAGAGACCCAGTACTTC. The chain joins TRBV5-6 to TRBJ2-5, with D hard to call. The germline gives CDR1 SGHDT, CDR2 YYEEEE. Deletions cut 3 bases from V and 0 bases from J, with 12 bases between. The CDR3 contains 15 residues. Supplemented by reference TRBV5-6 and TRBJ2-5, the full variable domain reads DAGVTQSPTHLIKTRGQQVTLRCSPKSGHDTVSWYQQALGQGPQFIFQYYEEEERQRGNFPDRFSGHQFPNYSSELNVNALLLGDSALYLCASSYPSQDQETQYFGPGTRLLVL.

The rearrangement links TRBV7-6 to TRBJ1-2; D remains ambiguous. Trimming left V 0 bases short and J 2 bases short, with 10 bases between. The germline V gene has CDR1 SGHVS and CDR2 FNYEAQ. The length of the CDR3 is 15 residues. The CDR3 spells CASSLAGSLNYGYTF. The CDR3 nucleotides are TGTGCCAGCAGCTTAGCTGGCAGCCTAAACTATGGCTACACCTTC.